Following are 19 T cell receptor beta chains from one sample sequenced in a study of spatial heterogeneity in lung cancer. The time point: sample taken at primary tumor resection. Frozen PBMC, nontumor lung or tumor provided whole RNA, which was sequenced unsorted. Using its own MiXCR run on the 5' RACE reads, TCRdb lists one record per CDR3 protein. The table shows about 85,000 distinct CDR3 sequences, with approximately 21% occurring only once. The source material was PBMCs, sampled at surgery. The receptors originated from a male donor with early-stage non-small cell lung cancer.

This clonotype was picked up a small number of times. DNA for the CDR3: TGTGCCAGCACACCTGCCGGGGGTACTGAAGCTTTCTTT. This sequence encodes CASTPAGGTEAFF. The chain joins TRBV6-2 or TRBV6-3 to TRBJ1-1; D might be TRBD1 (5 bases). The germline gives CDR1 MNHEY, CDR2 SVGEGT. Trimming stripped 7 bases from V and 5 bases from J, with 14 bases between. This CDR3 is built from 13 residues.

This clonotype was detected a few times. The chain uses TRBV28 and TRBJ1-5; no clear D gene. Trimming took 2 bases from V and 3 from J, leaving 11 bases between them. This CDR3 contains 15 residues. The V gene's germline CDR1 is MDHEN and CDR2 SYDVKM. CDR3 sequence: CASSLVPPLNQPQHF. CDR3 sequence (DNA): TGTGCCAGCAGTTTAGTACCGCCACTCAATCAGCCCCAGCATTTT.

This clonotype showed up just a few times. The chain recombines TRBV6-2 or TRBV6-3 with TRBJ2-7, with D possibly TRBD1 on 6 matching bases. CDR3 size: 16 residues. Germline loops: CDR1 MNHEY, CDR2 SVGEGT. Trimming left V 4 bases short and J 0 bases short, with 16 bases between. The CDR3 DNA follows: TGTGCCAGCAGTTCCCGACAGGCCTCTAGCTCCTACGAGCAGTACTTC. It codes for CASSSRQASSSYEQYF.

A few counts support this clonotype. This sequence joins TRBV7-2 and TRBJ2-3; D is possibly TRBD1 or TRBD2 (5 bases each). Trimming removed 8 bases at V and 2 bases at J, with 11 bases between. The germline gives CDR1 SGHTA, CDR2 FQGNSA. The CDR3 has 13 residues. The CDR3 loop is CASLEGNTDTQYF. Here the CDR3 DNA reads TGTGCCAGCCTCGAGGGGAACACAGATACGCAGTATTTT.

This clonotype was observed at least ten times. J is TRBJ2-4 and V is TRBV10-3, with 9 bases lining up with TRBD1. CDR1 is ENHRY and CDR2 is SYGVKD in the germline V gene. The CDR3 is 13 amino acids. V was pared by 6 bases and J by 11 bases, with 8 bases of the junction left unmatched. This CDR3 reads CAISRDRDSFQYF. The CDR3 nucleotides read TGTGCCATCAGCCGGGACAGGGATTCATTTCAGTACTTC.

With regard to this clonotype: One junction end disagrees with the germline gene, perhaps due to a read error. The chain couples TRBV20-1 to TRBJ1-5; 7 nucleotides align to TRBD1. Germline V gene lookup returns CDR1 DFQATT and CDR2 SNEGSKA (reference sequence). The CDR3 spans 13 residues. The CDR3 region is CSARETGNQPQHF. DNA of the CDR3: TGCAGTGCTAGAGAGACAGGGAATCAACCCCAGCATTTT.

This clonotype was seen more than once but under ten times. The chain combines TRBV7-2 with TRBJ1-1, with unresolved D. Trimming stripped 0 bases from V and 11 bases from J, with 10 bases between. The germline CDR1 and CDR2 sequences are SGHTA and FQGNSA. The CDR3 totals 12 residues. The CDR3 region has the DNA TGTGCCAGCAGCTTAGCTTCCAACTGGGCTTTCTTT. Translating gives CASSLASNWAFF.

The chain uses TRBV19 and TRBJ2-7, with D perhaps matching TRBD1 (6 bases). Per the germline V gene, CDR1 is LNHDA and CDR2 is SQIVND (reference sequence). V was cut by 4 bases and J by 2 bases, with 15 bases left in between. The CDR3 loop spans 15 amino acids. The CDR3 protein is CASSTTGIRPYEQYF. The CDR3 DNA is TGTGCCAGTAGTACTACAGGGATTCGGCCCTACGAGCAGTACTTC.

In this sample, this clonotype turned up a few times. CDR3 in DNA: TGTGCCAGCAGTGGGACTAGCGGGAACACCGGGGAGCTGTTTTTT. Translated: CASSGTSGNTGELFF. The chain has TRBV2 and TRBJ2-2, with TRBD2 matching over 10 bases. The CDR3 is 15 amino acids. CDR1 is SNHLY, CDR2 FYNNEI, per germline. V shed 4 bases, J shed 1 base, and the junction held 0 bases outside the gene matches.

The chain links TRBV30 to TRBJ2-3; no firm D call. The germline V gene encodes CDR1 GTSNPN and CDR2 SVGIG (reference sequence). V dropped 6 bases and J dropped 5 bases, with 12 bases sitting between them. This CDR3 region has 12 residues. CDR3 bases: TGTGCCTGTTCCCAAGCCCAAGATACGCAGTATTTT. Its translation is CACSQAQDTQYF.

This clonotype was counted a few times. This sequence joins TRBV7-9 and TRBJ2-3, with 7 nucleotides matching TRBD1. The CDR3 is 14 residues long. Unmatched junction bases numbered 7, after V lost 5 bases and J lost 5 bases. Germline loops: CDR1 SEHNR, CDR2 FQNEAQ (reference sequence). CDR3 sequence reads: CASSRSGTEDTQYF. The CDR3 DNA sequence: TGTGCCAGCAGCCGCTCAGGGACAGAAGATACGCAGTATTTT.

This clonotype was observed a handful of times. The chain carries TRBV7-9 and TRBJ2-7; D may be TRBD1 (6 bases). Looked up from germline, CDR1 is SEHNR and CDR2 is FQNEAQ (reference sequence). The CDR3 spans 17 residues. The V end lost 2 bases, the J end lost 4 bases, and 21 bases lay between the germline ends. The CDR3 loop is CASSLWGLQGDGYEQYF. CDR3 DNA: TGTGCCAGCAGCTTATGGGGATTACAGGGTGATGGGTACGAGCAGTACTTC.

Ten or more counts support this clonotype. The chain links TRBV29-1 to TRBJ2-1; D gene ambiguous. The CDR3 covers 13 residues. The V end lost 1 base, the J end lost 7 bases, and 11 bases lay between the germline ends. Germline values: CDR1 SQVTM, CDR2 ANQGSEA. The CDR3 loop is CSVEGQQRNEQFF. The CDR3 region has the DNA TGCAGCGTTGAAGGGCAGCAGAGGAATGAGCAGTTCTTC.

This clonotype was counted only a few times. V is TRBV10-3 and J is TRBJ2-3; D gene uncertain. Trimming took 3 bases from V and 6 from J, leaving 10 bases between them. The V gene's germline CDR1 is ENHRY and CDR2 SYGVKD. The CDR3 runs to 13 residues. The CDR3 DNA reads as TGTGCCATCAGTGATGTAGTGGTCGATACGCAGTATTTT. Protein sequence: CAISDVVVDTQYF.

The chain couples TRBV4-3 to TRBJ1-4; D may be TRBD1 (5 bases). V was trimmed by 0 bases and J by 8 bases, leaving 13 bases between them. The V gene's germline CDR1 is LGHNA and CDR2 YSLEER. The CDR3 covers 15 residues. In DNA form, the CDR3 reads TGCGCCAGCAGCCAAGAAGTATCGGGGGAAGAAAAACTGTTTTTT. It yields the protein CASSQEVSGEEKLFF.

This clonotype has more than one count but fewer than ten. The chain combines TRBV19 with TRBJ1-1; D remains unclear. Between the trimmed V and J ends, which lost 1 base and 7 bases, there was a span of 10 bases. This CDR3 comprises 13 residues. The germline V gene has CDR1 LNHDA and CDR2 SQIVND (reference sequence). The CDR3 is CASSIVSIGEAFF. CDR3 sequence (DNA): TGTGCCAGTAGTATAGTTTCGATCGGTGAAGCTTTCTTT.

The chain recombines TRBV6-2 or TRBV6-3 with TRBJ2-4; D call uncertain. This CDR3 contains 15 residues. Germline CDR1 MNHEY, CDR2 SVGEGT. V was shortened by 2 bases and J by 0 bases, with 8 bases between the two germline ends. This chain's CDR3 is CASSYGPRAKNIQYF. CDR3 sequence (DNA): TGTGCCAGCAGTTACGGACCCAGAGCCAAAAACATTCAGTACTTC.

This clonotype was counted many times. The CDR3 region is CASSIGAPGETQYF. The CDR3 DNA sequence: TGTGCCAGTAGTATTGGGGCGCCGGGTGAGACCCAGTACTTC. The chain is built from TRBV19 and TRBJ2-5; the D gene is possibly TRBD1 (5 bases). CDR3 length: 14 residues. Between the trimmed V and J ends, which lost 3 bases and 5 bases, there was a span of 13 bases. Looked up from germline, CDR1 is LNHDA and CDR2 is SQIVND (reference sequence).

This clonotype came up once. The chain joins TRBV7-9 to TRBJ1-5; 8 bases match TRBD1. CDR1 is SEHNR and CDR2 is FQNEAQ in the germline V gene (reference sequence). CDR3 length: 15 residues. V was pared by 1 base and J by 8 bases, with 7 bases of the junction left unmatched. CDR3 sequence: CASSLGTGLWEPQHF. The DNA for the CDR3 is TGTGCCAGCAGCTTAGGGACAGGGTTGTGGGAGCCCCAGCATTTT.